Listed below are T cell receptor beta chains from one sample, sequenced in a study of control samples from healthy donors and cancer patients. TCRdb's copy holds only in-frame clones and misses some; the assay was immunoSEQ multiplex PCR. The sample contains fewer than 200,000 clones, roughly nine tenths of which appear only once. Sequencing was done on a sample of blood. All receptors derive from a man aged 25-45 years in good health. Both conserved end residues are part of each CDR3. D genes are given only for firm matches. Some rows have no size entry. The others give once, few or many, or a class for an expanded clone.

J gene: TRBJ1-1
D gene: NA
V gene: TRBV6-5
clone size: NA
CDR3 DNA: TGTGCCAGCTCCCGGGGCGGGAACACTGAAGCTTTCTTT
CDR3 protein: CASSRGGNTEAFF

J gene: TRBJ2-1
D gene: NA
V gene: TRBV6-1
clone size: few
CDR3 DNA: TGTGCCAGCAGTGAGACCCGTGGTGAGCAGTTCTTC
CDR3 protein: CASSETRGEQFF

J gene: TRBJ1-5
D gene: NA
V gene: TRBV6-5
clone size: NA
CDR3 DNA: TGTGCCAGCAGTTACTCGCGGCAGGGAAATCAGCCCCAGCATTTT
CDR3 protein: CASSYSRQGNQPQHF

J gene: TRBJ2-7
D gene: NA
V gene: TRBV7-2
clone size: NA
CDR3 DNA: TGTGCCAGCAGCTTAGCCACAGTTTCCTACGAGCAGTACTTC
CDR3 protein: CASSLATVSYEQYF

J gene: TRBJ1-4
D gene: TRBD1
V gene: TRBV27
clone size: NA
CDR3 DNA: TGTGCCAGCAGTCACCAGACAGGGGGCGTACTGTTTTTT
CDR3 protein: CASSHQTGGVLFF

J gene: TRBJ2-3
D gene: NA
V gene: TRBV6-5
clone size: NA
CDR3 DNA: TGTGCCAGCAGCTCACTACTAGCACAAGATACGCAGTATTTT
CDR3 protein: CASSSLLAQDTQYF

J gene: TRBJ2-7
D gene: NA
V gene: TRBV27
clone size: NA
CDR3 DNA: TGTGCCAGCAGTTTACGATCGCTGGGTACCGAGCAGTACTTC
CDR3 protein: CASSLRSLGTEQYF

J gene: TRBJ1-4
D gene: NA
V gene: TRBV6-1
clone size: few
CDR3 DNA: TGTGCCAGCAGTGAATCCGAGGGTGGTCAGGAAAAACTGTTTTTT
CDR3 protein: CASSESEGGQEKLFF

J gene: TRBJ2-7
D gene: NA
V gene: TRBV19
clone size: NA
CDR3 DNA: TGTGCCAGTAGCCGGGCTGGGGGGCCCCCCTACGAGCAGTACTTC
CDR3 protein: CASSRAGGPPYEQYF

J gene: TRBJ2-4
D gene: NA
V gene: TRBV12-3/TRBV12-4
clone size: NA
CDR3 DNA: TGTGCCAGCAGTTTACCCGGCAAAAACATTCAGTACTTC
CDR3 protein: CASSLPGKNIQYF

J gene: TRBJ1-2
D gene: NA
V gene: TRBV7-2
clone size: once
CDR3 DNA: TGTGCCAGCAGCACTCAAATAGACCCTAGCTATGGCTACACCTTC
CDR3 protein: CASSTQIDPSYGYTF

J gene: TRBJ2-1
D gene: NA
V gene: TRBV6-6
clone size: NA
CDR3 DNA: TGTGCCAGCAGTCCAGGACGGGGCTCCTACAATGAGCAGTTCTTC
CDR3 protein: CASSPGRGSYNEQFF

J gene: TRBJ2-1
D gene: TRBD2
V gene: TRBV6-2/TRBV6-3
clone size: NA
CDR3 DNA: TGTGCCAGCAGTTACTCAACTAGCGAACCCTCCTACAATGAGCAGTTCTTC
CDR3 protein: CASSYSTSEPSYNEQFF

J gene: TRBJ2-5
D gene: NA
V gene: TRBV19
clone size: NA
CDR3 DNA: TGTGCCAGCTCTCCGGGGGCGTCCCTCCGGGAGACCCAGTACTTC
CDR3 protein: CASSPGASLRETQYF

J gene: TRBJ2-7
D gene: TRBD2
V gene: TRBV9
clone size: NA
CDR3 DNA: TGTGCCAGCAGCGTAGGAGGAGGACTAGTCTTCGAGCAGTACTTC
CDR3 protein: CASSVGGGLVFEQYF

J gene: TRBJ1-2
D gene: NA
V gene: TRBV28
clone size: NA
CDR3 DNA: TGTGCCAGCAGTTTGGGGGGCCTTCTCTATGGCTACACCTTC
CDR3 protein: CASSLGGLLYGYTF

J gene: TRBJ1-4
D gene: NA
V gene: TRBV19
clone size: NA
CDR3 DNA: TGTGCCAGTAGTATTGGGGGTGCAACTAATGAAAAACTGTTTTTT
CDR3 protein: CASSIGGATNEKLFF

J gene: TRBJ1-2
D gene: NA
V gene: TRBV12-3/TRBV12-4
clone size: NA
CDR3 DNA: TGTGCCAGCAGAGGGGAACTCTATGGCTACACCTTC
CDR3 protein: CASRGELYGYTF

J gene: TRBJ2-1
D gene: NA
V gene: TRBV5-4
clone size: NA
CDR3 DNA: TGTGCCAGCAGCCCGGGACGCCCCTCCTACAATGAGCAGTTCTTC
CDR3 protein: CASSPGRPSYNEQFF

J gene: TRBJ1-1
D gene: TRBD1
V gene: TRBV7-6
clone size: NA
CDR3 DNA: TGTGCCAGCAGCTTAGGGACAGGGATGAACACTGAAGCTTTCTTT
CDR3 protein: CASSLGTGMNTEAFF

J gene: TRBJ2-7
D gene: TRBD1
V gene: TRBV19
clone size: NA
CDR3 DNA: TGTGCCAGTGGACCGGGACAGGGAATAGAGGAGCAGTACTTC
CDR3 protein: CASGPGQGIEEQYF

J gene: TRBJ2-2
D gene: NA
V gene: TRBV5-4
clone size: NA
CDR3 DNA: TGTGCCAGCAGCTTGCAGTTCACGGGGAACACCGGGGAGCTGTTTTTT
CDR3 protein: CASSLQFTGNTGELFF

J gene: TRBJ1-2
D gene: TRBD1
V gene: TRBV2
clone size: once
CDR3 DNA: TGTGCCAGCCAACAAACGCCAGGGGGCGCATCCTATGGCTACACCTTC
CDR3 protein: CASQQTPGGASYGYTF

J gene: TRBJ2-3
D gene: NA
V gene: TRBV7-8
clone size: NA
CDR3 DNA: TGTGCCAGCAGCTCGCCGATACTTCTGGGGCAGTATTTT
CDR3 protein: CASSSPILLGQYF

J gene: TRBJ2-3
D gene: NA
V gene: TRBV18
clone size: NA
CDR3 DNA: TGTGCCAGCTCCTGGTCCGCACACACAGATACGCAGTATTTT
CDR3 protein: CASSWSAHTDTQYF

J gene: TRBJ1-3
D gene: NA
V gene: TRBV6-5
clone size: NA
CDR3 DNA: TGTGCCAGCAAGGTGTATCGTTCCGGAAACACCATATATTTT
CDR3 protein: CASKVYRSGNTIYF

J gene: TRBJ2-7
D gene: NA
V gene: TRBV6-5
clone size: NA
CDR3 DNA: TGTGCCAGCAGTCGCGGGGAAGGGATGGAGCAGTACTTC
CDR3 protein: CASSRGEGMEQYF

J gene: TRBJ2-2
D gene: TRBD1
V gene: TRBV5-6
clone size: NA
CDR3 DNA: TGTGCCAGCAGCTTGCGGCAGGGGGTACCCGGGGAGCTGTTTTTT
CDR3 protein: CASSLRQGVPGELFF

J gene: TRBJ1-1
D gene: TRBD1
V gene: TRBV27
clone size: NA
CDR3 DNA: TGTGCCAGCAGTACATACAGGGGTAAGGACACTGAAGCTTTCTTT
CDR3 protein: CASSTYRGKDTEAFF

J gene: TRBJ1-1
D gene: NA
V gene: TRBV15
clone size: NA
CDR3 DNA: TGTGCCACCAGCAATCGGGGCGCGAACACTGAAGCTTTCTTT
CDR3 protein: CATSNRGANTEAFF

J gene: TRBJ1-2
D gene: NA
V gene: TRBV2
clone size: NA
CDR3 DNA: TGTGCCAGCAGTGGGGGGCGCGAGTACTATGGCTACACCTTC
CDR3 protein: CASSGGREYYGYTF

J gene: TRBJ1-5
D gene: NA
V gene: TRBV10-1
clone size: NA
CDR3 DNA: TGCGCCAGCAGTGCGGACACTCTAAGGACCCAGCATTTT
CDR3 protein: CASSADTLRTQHF

J gene: TRBJ2-2
D gene: TRBD2
V gene: TRBV7-6
clone size: NA
CDR3 DNA: TGTGCCAGCAGCTTTGGGCTAGCGGGAAACACCGGGGAGCTGTTTTTT
CDR3 protein: CASSFGLAGNTGELFF

J gene: TRBJ2-2
D gene: TRBD2
V gene: TRBV19
clone size: NA
CDR3 DNA: TGTGCCCCCGGTGGGGCTAGCGGCGACACCGGGGAGCTGTTTTTT
CDR3 protein: CAPGGASGDTGELFF

J gene: TRBJ2-7
D gene: TRBD1
V gene: TRBV19
clone size: NA
CDR3 DNA: TGTGCCAGTAGTACAACAGGGGGCTCCTACGAGCAGTACTTC
CDR3 protein: CASSTTGGSYEQYF

J gene: TRBJ1-5
D gene: NA
V gene: TRBV28
clone size: NA
CDR3 DNA: TGTGCCAGCAGTTACAGGGACTCGCCTCAGCCCCAGCATTTT
CDR3 protein: CASSYRDSPQPQHF

J gene: TRBJ1-6
D gene: TRBD1
V gene: TRBV9
clone size: NA
CDR3 DNA: TGTGCCAGCAGCGTAGGACAGGGGAGATCACCCCTCCACTTT
CDR3 protein: CASSVGQGRSPLHF

J gene: TRBJ2-3
D gene: NA
V gene: TRBV6-2/TRBV6-3
clone size: NA
CDR3 DNA: TGTGCCAGCAGCAGACAGGCGTTTACCACAGATACGCAGTATTTT
CDR3 protein: CASSRQAFTTDTQYF

J gene: TRBJ1-2
D gene: TRBD1
V gene: TRBV5-8
clone size: NA
CDR3 DNA: TGTGCCAGCAGCAGGGGACAGGAAGGGTATGGCTACACCTTC
CDR3 protein: CASSRGQEGYGYTF

J gene: TRBJ2-1
D gene: NA
V gene: TRBV20-1
clone size: once
CDR3 DNA: TGCAGTGTAGGGCGGGATGAGCAGTTCTTC
CDR3 protein: CSVGRDEQFF

J gene: TRBJ2-2
D gene: NA
V gene: TRBV24-1
clone size: NA
CDR3 DNA: TGTGCCACCAGTGATTTGAGGACAAACACCGGGGAGCTGTTTTTT
CDR3 protein: CATSDLRTNTGELFF

J gene: TRBJ2-4
D gene: NA
V gene: TRBV7-2
clone size: NA
CDR3 DNA: TGTGCCAGCAGCTTAGGTAGTCGGTCAGGTTTGGCCAAAAACATTCAGTACTTC
CDR3 protein: CASSLGSRSGLAKNIQYF

J gene: TRBJ2-7
D gene: TRBD1
V gene: TRBV6-2/TRBV6-3
clone size: NA
CDR3 DNA: TGTGCCAGCAGCCCAATCGACAGGGACAGTTACGAGCAGTACTTC
CDR3 protein: CASSPIDRDSYEQYF

J gene: TRBJ1-2
D gene: TRBD1
V gene: TRBV2
clone size: NA
CDR3 DNA: TGTGCCAGCAGTGAAGTAGGGACAGGGAATGGCTACACCTTC
CDR3 protein: CASSEVGTGNGYTF

J gene: TRBJ2-5
D gene: TRBD1
V gene: TRBV7-3
clone size: once
CDR3 DNA: TGTGCCAGCAGCCCGACAGCCGACAGGGACGATTGGTACCAAGAGACCCAGTACTTC
CDR3 protein: CASSPTADRDDWYQETQYF